This TCR beta chain is from a study of blood T cell repertoires in COVID-19. Study details: Sources were T cells, B-cell-depleted T cells, or PBMCs; the material itself was cDNA or gDNA.

There are 16 residues in the CDR3. Deletions cut 4 bases from V and 0 bases from J, with 13 bases between. Germline assignment: CDR1 LNHDA and CDR2 SQIVND (reference sequence). Original processing notes: Amplification from reference gene primers served as the basis for estimated nucleated cell counts. Using immunoSEQ multiplex PCR, the repertoire was profiled, and TCRdb retains in-frame clones only, with some absent. V and J calls and clone size are given by that table; D and trimming were obtained from the DNA. The sample carries roughly 100,000 clones, nearly 90% recorded once. This clonotype was obtained from a man aged 45 to 65 in a cohort sampled during active COVID-19. V gene TRBV19 combines with J gene TRBJ1-3; D perhaps matches TRBD1 (6 bases). Material: peripheral blood. CDR3 nucleotide sequence: TGTGCCAGTAGTACACGGACCAGGGGCTCTGGAAACACCATATATTTT. Its translation: CASSTRTRGSGNTIYF.